This note documents a single T cell receptor (beta chain) sequence. The antigen is unknown. From the 5' RACE reads, TCRdb called clonotypes with MiXCR, one entry per CDR3 protein. The sample shows around 1.7 million distinct CDR3 sequences, about 32% of them seen only once. The data originate from a study of identical twins. General observations from the study: Monozygotic twin pairs showed more out-of-frame TCR alpha sharing than models estimated. Memory repertoires showed no such pattern, whereas abundant cord blood beta clonotypes carried fewer insertions. Less excess twin sharing appeared in beta out-of-frame sequences.

This CDR3 is built from 11 residues. V gave up 7 bases and J gave up 1 base, with 3 bases separating them. Germline CDR1 reads SGHRS; CDR2 reads YFSETQ. The rearrangement joins TRBV5-1 to TRBJ1-5, with unresolved D. Source material: cord blood. The TCR was taken from a newborn girl in good health. Here the CDR3 DNA reads TGCGCCAGCGACAGCAATCAGCCCCAGCATTTT. Amino acid sequence: CASDSNQPQHF.